This TCR beta chain is from a study of molecular identifiers for immune sequencing clone quantification. MiXCR, applied by TCRdb to the PCR reads, yields one record per CDR3 protein. The sample has a few hundred thousand distinct CDR3 sequences, under 25% seen once; the top ten hold roughly 0.7%. In germline, CDR1 is SGHVS, CDR2 FQNEAQ. There are 13 residues in the CDR3. As concerns this clonotype: A much larger clonotype is one base distant, so this may be a read error.

The source is a human donor in good health. Some libraries in this study had Jurkat cell RNA spiked in. The sequencing input was naive CD8+ T cells from blood, with Jurkat cell RNA spiked in. Subset meaning: FACS-sorted CD8+CD4-CCR7+CD45RA+ naive T cells. The rearrangement links TRBV7-8 to TRBJ1-5, with no clear D. The CDR3 DNA follows: TGTGCCGGCAGCTCCAGGATCAATCAGCCCCAGCATTTT. This translates into CAGSSRINQPQHF.